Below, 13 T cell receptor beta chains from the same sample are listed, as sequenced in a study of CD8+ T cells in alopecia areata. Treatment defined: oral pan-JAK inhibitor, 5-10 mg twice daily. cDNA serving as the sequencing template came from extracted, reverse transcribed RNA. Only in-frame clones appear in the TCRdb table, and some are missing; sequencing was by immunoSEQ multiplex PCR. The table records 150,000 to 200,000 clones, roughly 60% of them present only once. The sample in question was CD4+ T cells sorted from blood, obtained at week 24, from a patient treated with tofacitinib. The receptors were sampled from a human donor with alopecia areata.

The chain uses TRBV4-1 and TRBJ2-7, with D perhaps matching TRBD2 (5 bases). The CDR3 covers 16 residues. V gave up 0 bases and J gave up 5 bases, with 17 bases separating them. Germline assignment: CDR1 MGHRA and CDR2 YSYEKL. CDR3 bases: TGCGCCAGCAGCCAAGATCCGGGGTCTGGGAAGAACGAGCAGTACTTC. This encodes CASSQDPGSGKNEQYF.

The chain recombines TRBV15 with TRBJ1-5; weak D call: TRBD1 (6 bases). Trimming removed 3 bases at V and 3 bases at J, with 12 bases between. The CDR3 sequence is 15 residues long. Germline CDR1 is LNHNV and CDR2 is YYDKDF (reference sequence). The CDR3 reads CATSREGQVNQPQHF. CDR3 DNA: TGTGCCACCAGCAGGGAGGGACAAGTCAATCAGCCCCAGCATTTT. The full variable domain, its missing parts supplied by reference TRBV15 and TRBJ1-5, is DAMVIQNPRYQVTQFGKPVTLSCSQTLNHNVMYWYQQKSSQAPKLLFHYYDKDFNNEADTPDNFQSRRPNTSFCFLDIRSPGLGDTAMYLCATSREGQVNQPQHFGDGTRLSIL.

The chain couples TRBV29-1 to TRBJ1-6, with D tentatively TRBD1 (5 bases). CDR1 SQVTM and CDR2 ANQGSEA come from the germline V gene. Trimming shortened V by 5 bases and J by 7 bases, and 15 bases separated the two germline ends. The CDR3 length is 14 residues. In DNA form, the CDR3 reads TGCAGCGTTCCCCGGAGGCAGGGCAATTCACCCCTCCACTTT. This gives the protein CSVPRRQGNSPLHF. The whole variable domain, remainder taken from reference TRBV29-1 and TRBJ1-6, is SAVISQKPSRDICQRGTSLTIQCQVDSQVTMMFWYRQQPGQSLTLIATANQGSEATYESGFVIDKFPISRPNLTFSTLTVSNMSPEDSSIYLCSVPRRQGNSPLHFGNGTRLTVT.

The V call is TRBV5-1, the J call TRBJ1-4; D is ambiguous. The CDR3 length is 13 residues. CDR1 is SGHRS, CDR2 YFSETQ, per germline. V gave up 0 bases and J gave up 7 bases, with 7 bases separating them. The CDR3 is CASSLDSSEKLFF. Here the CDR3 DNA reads TGCGCCAGCAGCTTGGACAGTAGTGAAAAACTGTTTTTT.

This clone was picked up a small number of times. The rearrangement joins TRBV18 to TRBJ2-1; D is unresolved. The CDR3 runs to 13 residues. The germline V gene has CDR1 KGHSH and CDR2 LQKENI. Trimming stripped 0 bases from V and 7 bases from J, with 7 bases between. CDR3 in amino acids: CASSPPGWNEQFF. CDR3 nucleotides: TGTGCCAGCTCACCACCTGGGTGGAATGAGCAGTTCTTC.

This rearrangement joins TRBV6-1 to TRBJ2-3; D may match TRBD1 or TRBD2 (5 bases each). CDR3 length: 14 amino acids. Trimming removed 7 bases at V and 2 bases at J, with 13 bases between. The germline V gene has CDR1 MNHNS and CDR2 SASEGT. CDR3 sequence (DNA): TGTGCCAGCACAAGGGACGGCTACACAGATACGCAGTATTTT. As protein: CASTRDGYTDTQYF.

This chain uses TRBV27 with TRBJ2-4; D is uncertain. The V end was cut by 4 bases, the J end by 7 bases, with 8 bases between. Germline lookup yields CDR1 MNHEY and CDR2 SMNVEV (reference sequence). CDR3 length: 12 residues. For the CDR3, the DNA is TGTGCCAGCAGTTCCGCCTTCAACATTCAGTACTTC. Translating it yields CASSSAFNIQYF.

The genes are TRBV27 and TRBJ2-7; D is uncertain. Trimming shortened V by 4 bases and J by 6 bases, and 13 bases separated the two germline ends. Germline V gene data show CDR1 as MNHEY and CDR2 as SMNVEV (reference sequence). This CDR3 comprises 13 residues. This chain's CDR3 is CASSSYRTSEQYF. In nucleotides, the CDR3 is TGTGCCAGCAGTTCTTACCGTACCAGCGAGCAGTACTTC.

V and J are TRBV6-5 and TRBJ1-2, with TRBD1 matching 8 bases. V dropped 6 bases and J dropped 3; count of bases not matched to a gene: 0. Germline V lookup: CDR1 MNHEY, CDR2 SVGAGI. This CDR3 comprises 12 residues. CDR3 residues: CASRTGDYGYTF. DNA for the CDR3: TGTGCCAGCAGGACAGGGGACTATGGCTACACCTTC.

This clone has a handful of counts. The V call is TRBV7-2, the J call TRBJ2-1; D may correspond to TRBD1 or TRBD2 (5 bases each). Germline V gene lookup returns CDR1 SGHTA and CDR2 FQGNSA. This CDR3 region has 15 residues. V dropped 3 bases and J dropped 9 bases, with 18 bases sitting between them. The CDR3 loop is CASSFRDRNYPEQFF. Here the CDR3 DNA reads TGTGCCAGCAGCTTCCGGGACCGGAACTACCCTGAGCAGTTCTTC.

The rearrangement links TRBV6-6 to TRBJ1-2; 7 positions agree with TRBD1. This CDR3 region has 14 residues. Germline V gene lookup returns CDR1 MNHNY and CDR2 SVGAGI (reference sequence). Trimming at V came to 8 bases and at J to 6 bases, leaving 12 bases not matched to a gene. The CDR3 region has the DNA TGTGCCAGCTCAAATCCCGGCAGGGGGGATGGCTACACCTTC. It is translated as CASSNPGRGDGYTF.

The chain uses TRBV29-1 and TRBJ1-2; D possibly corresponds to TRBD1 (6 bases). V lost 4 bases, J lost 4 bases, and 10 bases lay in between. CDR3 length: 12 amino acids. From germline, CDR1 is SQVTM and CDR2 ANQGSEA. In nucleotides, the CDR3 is TGCAGCGTTGGTGGCAGGGGCTATGGCTACACCTTC. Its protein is CSVGGRGYGYTF.

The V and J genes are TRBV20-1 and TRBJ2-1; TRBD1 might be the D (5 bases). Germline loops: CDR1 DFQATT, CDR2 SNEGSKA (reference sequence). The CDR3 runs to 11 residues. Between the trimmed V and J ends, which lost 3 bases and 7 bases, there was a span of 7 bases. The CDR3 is CSASRANEQFF. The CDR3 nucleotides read TGCAGTGCTAGCAGGGCTAATGAGCAGTTCTTC.